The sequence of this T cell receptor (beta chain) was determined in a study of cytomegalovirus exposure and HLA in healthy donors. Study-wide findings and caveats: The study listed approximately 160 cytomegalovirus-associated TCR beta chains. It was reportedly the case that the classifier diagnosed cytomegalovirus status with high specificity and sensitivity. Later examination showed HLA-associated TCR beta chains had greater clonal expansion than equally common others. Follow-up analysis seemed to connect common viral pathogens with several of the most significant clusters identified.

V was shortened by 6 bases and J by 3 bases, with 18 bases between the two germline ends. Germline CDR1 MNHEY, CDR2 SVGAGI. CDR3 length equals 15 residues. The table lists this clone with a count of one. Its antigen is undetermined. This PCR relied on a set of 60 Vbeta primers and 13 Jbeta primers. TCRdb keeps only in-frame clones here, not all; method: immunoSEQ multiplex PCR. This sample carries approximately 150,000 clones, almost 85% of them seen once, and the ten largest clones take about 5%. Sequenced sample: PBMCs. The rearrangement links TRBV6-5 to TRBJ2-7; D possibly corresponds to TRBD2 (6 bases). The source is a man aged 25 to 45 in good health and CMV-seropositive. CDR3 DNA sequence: TGTGCCAGCAGCCCCGTGGGGCGGGGAAACTACGAGCAGTACTTC. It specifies CASSPVGRGNYEQYF.